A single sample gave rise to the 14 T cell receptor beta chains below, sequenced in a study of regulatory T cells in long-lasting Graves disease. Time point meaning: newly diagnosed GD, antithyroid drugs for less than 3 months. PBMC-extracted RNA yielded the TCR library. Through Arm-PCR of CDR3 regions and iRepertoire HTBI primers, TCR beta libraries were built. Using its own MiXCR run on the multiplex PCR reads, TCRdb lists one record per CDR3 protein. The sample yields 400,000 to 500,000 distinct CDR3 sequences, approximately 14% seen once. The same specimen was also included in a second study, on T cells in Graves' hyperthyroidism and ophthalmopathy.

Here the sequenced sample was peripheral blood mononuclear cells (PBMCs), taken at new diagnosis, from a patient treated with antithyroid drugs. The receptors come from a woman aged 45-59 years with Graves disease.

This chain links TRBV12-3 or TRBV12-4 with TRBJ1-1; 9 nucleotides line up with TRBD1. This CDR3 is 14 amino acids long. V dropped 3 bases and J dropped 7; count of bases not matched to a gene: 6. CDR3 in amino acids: CASSFRTGVGEAFF. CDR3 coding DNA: TGTGCCAGCAGTTTTAGGACAGGGGTTGGTGAAGCTTTCTTT.

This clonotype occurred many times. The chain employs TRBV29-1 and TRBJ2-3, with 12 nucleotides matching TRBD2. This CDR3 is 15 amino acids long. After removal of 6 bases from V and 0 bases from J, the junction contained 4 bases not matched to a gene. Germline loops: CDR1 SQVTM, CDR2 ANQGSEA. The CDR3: CSVVTSGRSTDTQYF. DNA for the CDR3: TGCAGCGTGGTTACTAGCGGGAGGAGCACAGATACGCAGTATTTT.

CDR3 nucleotides: TGCAGTGCTACTAAACTGGGACCAGCAGAAGATACGCAGTATTTT. This encodes CSATKLGPAEDTQYF. V and J are TRBV20-1 and TRBJ2-3, with D perhaps being TRBD1 or TRBD2 (5 bases each). Trimming took 4 bases from V and 5 from J, leaving 19 bases between them. The length of the CDR3 is 15 residues. The germline V gene has CDR1 DFQATT and CDR2 SNEGSKA (reference sequence).

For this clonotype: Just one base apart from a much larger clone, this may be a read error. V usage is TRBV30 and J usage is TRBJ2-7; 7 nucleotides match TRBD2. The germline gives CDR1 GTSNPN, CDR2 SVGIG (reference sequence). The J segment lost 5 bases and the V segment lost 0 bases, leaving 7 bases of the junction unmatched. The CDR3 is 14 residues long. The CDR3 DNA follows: TGTGCCTGGAGTGTGGGCGGGGGTCGGAACGAGCAGTACTTC. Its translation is CAWSVGGGRNEQYF.

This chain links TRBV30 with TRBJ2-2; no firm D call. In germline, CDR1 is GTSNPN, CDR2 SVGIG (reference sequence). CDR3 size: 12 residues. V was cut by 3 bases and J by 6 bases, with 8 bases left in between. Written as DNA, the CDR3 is TGTGCCTGGAGGCAACGGCCCGGGGAGCTGTTTTTT. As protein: CAWRQRPGELFF.

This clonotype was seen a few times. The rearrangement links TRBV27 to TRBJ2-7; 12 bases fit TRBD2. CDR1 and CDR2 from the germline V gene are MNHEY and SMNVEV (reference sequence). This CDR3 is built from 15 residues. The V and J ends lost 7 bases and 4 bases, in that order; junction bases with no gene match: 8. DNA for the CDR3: TGTGCCAGCACCAACTCGACTAGCGGGAGTTACGAGCAGTACTTC. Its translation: CASTNSTSGSYEQYF.

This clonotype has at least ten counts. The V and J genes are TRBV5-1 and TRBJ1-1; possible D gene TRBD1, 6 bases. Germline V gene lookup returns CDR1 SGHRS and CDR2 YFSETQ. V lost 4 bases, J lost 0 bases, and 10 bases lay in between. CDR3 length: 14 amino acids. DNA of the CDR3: TGCGCCAGCAGCGCACGGACAGTGAACACTGAAGCTTTCTTT. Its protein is CASSARTVNTEAFF.

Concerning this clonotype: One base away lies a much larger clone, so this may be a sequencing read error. The DNA for the CDR3 is TGTGTCAGCAGTTGGACAGAAGAGACCCAGTACTTC. This sequence encodes CVSSWTEETQYF. This sequence joins TRBV28 and TRBJ2-7, with TRBD1 as a possible D gene (6 bases). The J call may be mistaken, given a closer DNA end match to TRBJ2-5. The CDR3 runs 12 residues. Germline V lookup: CDR1 MDHEN, CDR2 SYDVKM.

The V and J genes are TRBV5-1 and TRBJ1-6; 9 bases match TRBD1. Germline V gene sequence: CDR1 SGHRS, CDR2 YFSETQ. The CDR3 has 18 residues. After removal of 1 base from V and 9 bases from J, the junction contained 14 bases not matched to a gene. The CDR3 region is CASSLSLYRGRNSSPLHF. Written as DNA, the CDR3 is TGCGCCAGCAGCTTGTCCCTCTACAGGGGGCGGAATAGTTCACCCCTCCACTTT.

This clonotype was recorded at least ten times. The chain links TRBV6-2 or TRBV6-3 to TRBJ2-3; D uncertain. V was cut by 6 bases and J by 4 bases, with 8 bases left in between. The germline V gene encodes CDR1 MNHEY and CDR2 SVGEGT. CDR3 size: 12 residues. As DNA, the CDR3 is TGTGCCAGCAGACCTGGGCCAGATACGCAGTATTTT. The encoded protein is CASRPGPDTQYF.

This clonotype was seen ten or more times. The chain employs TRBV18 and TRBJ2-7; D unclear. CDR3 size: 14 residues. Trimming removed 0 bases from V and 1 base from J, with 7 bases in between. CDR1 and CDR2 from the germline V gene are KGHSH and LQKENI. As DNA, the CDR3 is TGTGCCAGCTCACCACCGAGCCAATCCTACGAGCAGTACTTC. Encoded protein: CASSPPSQSYEQYF.

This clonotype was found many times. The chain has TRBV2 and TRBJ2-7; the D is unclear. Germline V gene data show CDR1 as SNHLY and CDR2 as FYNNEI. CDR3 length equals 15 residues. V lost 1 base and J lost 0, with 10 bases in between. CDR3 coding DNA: TGTGCCAGCAGTGAAGGAGATATGAGCTCCTACGAGCAGTACTTC. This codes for CASSEGDMSSYEQYF.

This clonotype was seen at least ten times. In DNA, the CDR3 is TGTGCCAGCAGCTTGGAAGGCTCGGGGGCAGATACGCAGTATTTT. Its translation: CASSLEGSGADTQYF. This chain joins TRBV5-4 and TRBJ2-3; TRBD2 is a possible D gene (6 bases). The CDR3 runs to 15 residues. V was clipped by 0 bases and J by 4 bases, with 12 bases between them. CDR1 is SGHNT and CDR2 is YYREEE in the germline V gene (reference sequence).

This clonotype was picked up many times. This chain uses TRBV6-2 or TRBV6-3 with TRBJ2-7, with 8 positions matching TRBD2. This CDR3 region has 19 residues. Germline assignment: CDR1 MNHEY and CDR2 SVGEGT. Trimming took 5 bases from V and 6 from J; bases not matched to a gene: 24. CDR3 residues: CASSRGGGSSLLGGSEQYF. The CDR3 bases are TGTGCCAGCAGTCGGGGGGGGGGAAGTAGCCTCCTAGGGGGATCCGAGCAGTACTTC.